This T cell receptor (beta chain) stems from a study of blood T cells in healthy people across ages. This clonotype has a handful of counts. PCR was performed a second time for about 7 to 11 cycles using a sample-barcoded 5' primer and a J-beta primer mix. TCRdb processed the 5' RACE reads anew with MiXCR; each CDR3 protein has one entry. The sample lists hundreds of thousands of distinct CDR3 sequences; more than 45% were seen once. The donors, healthy Caucasians from Russia, were aged roughly 6 to 95. V was clipped by 3 bases and J by 1 base, with 16 bases between them. CDR1 and CDR2 from the germline V gene are DFQATT and SNEGSKA (reference sequence). The length of the CDR3 is 15 residues.

Material: blood. The chain employs TRBV20-1 and TRBJ2-7, with D hard to call. The TCR sequence derives from a man in his fifties or sixties in good health. The CDR3, as DNA: TGCAGTGCTAGGCGCTTTTCTACCTCTTCCTACGAGCAGTACTTC. Protein: CSARRFSTSSYEQYF.